This passage covers 17 T cell receptor beta chains from one sample sequenced in a study of cytomegalovirus exposure and HLA in healthy donors (TCRdb year 2017). Library method: the immunoSEQ multiplex PCR assay. For the multiplex PCR, a mixture combining 60 forward primers for TCR Vbeta segments and 13 reverse primers for TCR Jbeta segments was used. Here the immuneACCESS table is served through TCRdb, limited to in-frame sequences with V and J called. Missing clones are a known gap in these copies; in checked studies unresolved V genes cover under half, and the rest lacks a known reason. This sample is represented by under 200,000 clones; 80% to 90% of them were singletons. The ten largest clones capture around 6.6% of the sample. The specimen sequenced was PBMCs. All receptors come from a man aged 50 to 60 in good health and CMV-seropositive.

The V gene is TRBV5-1, the J gene TRBJ1-1, with a tentative D call TRBD1 (6 bases). V was clipped by 0 bases and J by 1 base, with 10 bases between them. Germline V gene data show CDR1 as SGHRS and CDR2 as YFSETQ. This CDR3 contains 15 residues. The CDR3 loop is CASSLGGQTNTEAFF. CDR3 DNA: TGCGCCAGCAGCTTGGGTGGACAGACGAACACTGAAGCTTTCTTT.

The rearrangement uses TRBV25-1 and TRBJ1-2; TRBD1 might be the D (5 bases). Germline loops: CDR1 MGHDK, CDR2 SYGVNS. The CDR3 is 14 amino acids. Trimming left V 10 bases short and J 7 bases short, with 22 bases between. The CDR3 nucleotides read TGTGCCACTCAAAAGGCACAGGCCTACGGTGGCTACACCTTC. Its translation: CATQKAQAYGGYTF.

The chain is built from TRBV7-2 and TRBJ1-1; 10 bases map to TRBD1. CDR1 and CDR2 from the germline V gene are SGHTA and FQGNSA. The ends lost 8 bases at V and 8 bases at J; junction bases unmatched: 11. The CDR3 runs 14 residues. In nucleotides, the CDR3 is TGTGCCAGCTGCTCCCCGGGACAGGGGTTCGAAGCTTTCTTT. Its protein product is CASCSPGQGFEAFF.

This CDR3 is CASSPLDRVDNEQYV. In DNA, the CDR3 is TGTGCCAGCAGCCCGTTAGACAGGGTCGACAACGAGCAGTACGTC. This sequence joins TRBV5-6 and TRBJ2-7; 7 nucleotides line up with TRBD1. The V segment lost 4 bases and the J segment 5 bases; nucleotides outside the gene matches: 12. In germline, CDR1 is SGHDT, CDR2 YYEEEE. This CDR3 contains 15 residues.

J is TRBJ1-1 and V is TRBV5-4; a weak D match, TRBD1 (5 bases). This CDR3 has 15 residues. Germline V gives CDR1 SGHNT, CDR2 YYREEE (reference sequence). The V end lost 4 bases, the J end lost 1 base, and 14 bases lay between the germline ends. CDR3 region: CASSPIGGTNTEAFF. In nucleotides, the CDR3 is TGTGCCAGCAGCCCCATCGGGGGGACGAACACTGAAGCTTTCTTT.

The chain has TRBV18 and TRBJ1-2, with D perhaps matching TRBD1 (5 bases). The germline V and J ends were trimmed by 2 bases and 0 bases, with 13 bases remaining between them. Germline values: CDR1 KGHSH, CDR2 LQKENI. This CDR3 region has 16 residues. The CDR3 is CASSPGAPGANYGYTF. In nucleotides, the CDR3 is TGTGCCAGCTCACCAGGGGCGCCGGGGGCTAACTATGGCTACACCTTC.

This clone was observed a few times. This sequence joins TRBV9 and TRBJ2-3; 9 nucleotides line up with TRBD1. The V gene end was trimmed by 4 bases and the J gene end by 2 bases; junction bases not matched to a gene: 8. The germline V gene encodes CDR1 SGDLS and CDR2 YYNGEE. The CDR3 is 16 residues long. The CDR3 DNA reads TGTGCCAGCAGCCCCTCTAGGACAGGGGTCACAGATACGCAGTATTTT. This codes for CASSPSRTGVTDTQYF.

The rearrangement joins TRBV5-5 to TRBJ2-2; D might be TRBD2 (6 bases). Germline V CDR1 and CDR2: SGHKS, YYEKEE (reference sequence). The CDR3 is 16 residues long. V was cut by 4 bases and J by 1 base, with 14 bases left in between. In DNA, the CDR3 is TGTGCCAGCAGCCAAAGGCCAGCGGGGAACACCGGGGAGCTGTTTTTT. Translating gives CASSQRPAGNTGELFF. Full variable domain (rest looked up from reference TRBV5-5 and TRBJ2-2): DAGVTQSPTHLIKTRGQQVTLRCSPISGHKSVSWYQQVLGQGPQFIFQYYEKEERGRGNFPDRFSARQFPNYSSELNVNALLLGDSALYLCASSQRPAGNTGELFFGEGSRLTVL.

The chain carries TRBV4-1 and TRBJ2-2; weak D call: TRBD1 (5 bases). V was shortened by 1 base and J by 1 base, with 13 bases between the two germline ends. CDR3 length equals 17 residues. Germline V CDR1 and CDR2: MGHRA, YSYEKL. In DNA form, the CDR3 reads TGCGCCAGCAGCCAAGTCCCAGGGTGGGGGAACACCGGGGAGCTGTTTTTT. Protein: CASSQVPGWGNTGELFF.

This clone was observed a few times. This chain joins TRBV2 and TRBJ1-4; weak D call: TRBD1 (5 bases). Trimming took off 3 bases at V and 14 bases at J, with 7 bases between the two ends. This CDR3 contains 10 residues. From germline, CDR1 is SNHLY and CDR2 FYNNEI. The CDR3 loop is CASSEGTLFF. In nucleotides, the CDR3 is TGTGCCAGCAGTGAGGGGACTCTGTTTTTT.

In DNA form, the CDR3 reads TGTGCCAGCAGTTCAATGGGACAGGGCTACGAGCAGTACTTC. It is translated as CASSSMGQGYEQYF. The chain uses TRBV27 and TRBJ2-7, with TRBD1 matching 9 bases. Germline V gives CDR1 MNHEY, CDR2 SMNVEV (reference sequence). The CDR3 runs 14 residues. The V and J ends lost 4 bases and 3 bases, in that order; junction bases with no gene match: 4.

This clone was recorded only once. The chain combines TRBV5-1 with TRBJ1-5, with D perhaps matching TRBD1 (5 bases). Germline CDR1 reads SGHRS; CDR2 reads YFSETQ. CDR3 length equals 15 residues. Deletions cut 5 bases from V and 4 bases from J, with 16 bases between. The CDR3 sequence is CASRSDILQNQPQHF. The CDR3 DNA sequence: TGCGCCAGCAGATCGGACATCCTTCAGAATCAGCCCCAGCATTTT. Filled out from reference TRBV5-1 and TRBJ1-5, the complete variable domain reads KAGVTQTPRYLIKTRGQQVTLSCSPISGHRSVSWYQQTPGQGLQFLFEYFSETQRNKGNFPGRFSGRQFSNSRSEMNVSTLELGDSALYLCASRSDILQNQPQHFGDGTRLSIL.

About this clone itself: The junction departs from germline at one end; a sequencing error may be responsible. The gene calls are TRBV7-7 and TRBJ2-5, with 12 bases lining up with TRBD2. The CDR3 is 15 amino acids. Per germline, CDR1 SSHAT and CDR2 FNYEAQ (reference sequence). CDR3 nucleotide sequence: TGTGCTAGCAGCTCAGGACTAGCGGGACGAGAGACCCAGTACTTC. This translates into CASSSGLAGRETQYF.

The rearrangement uses TRBV10-2 and TRBJ1-5; D gene unclear. Trimming took off 6 bases at V and 9 bases at J, with 18 bases between the two ends. The CDR3 has 14 residues. Per germline, CDR1 WSHSY and CDR2 SAAADI. The CDR3 DNA is TGCGCCAGCAGCCAGACACGTATGCGTCTGCCCCAGCATTTT. This codes for CASSQTRMRLPQHF.

The chain has TRBV6-6 and TRBJ1-2, with 8 bases matching TRBD1. The CDR3 has 13 amino acids. The trim removed 6 bases at V and 2 bases at J, leaving 2 bases unmatched. Germline-derived CDR1 and CDR2 are MNHNY and SVGAGI (reference sequence). The CDR3 region has the DNA TGTGCCAGCAGCCGACAGGGGAACTATGGCTACACCTTC. This encodes CASSRQGNYGYTF.

The chain employs TRBV7-9 and TRBJ1-6; 8 nucleotides agree with TRBD1. Germline lookup yields CDR1 SEHNR and CDR2 FQNEAQ (reference sequence). This CDR3 region has 16 residues. The V and J ends lost 0 bases and 7 bases, in that order; junction bases with no gene match: 5. DNA of the CDR3: TGTGCCAGCAGCTTAGCAGGGACAGGTGGGAATTCACCCCTCCACTTT. Translated, it gives CASSLAGTGGNSPLHF.

The V call is TRBV19, the J call TRBJ1-2; TRBD1 aligns across 11 bases. The CDR3 contains 19 residues. CDR1 is LNHDA and CDR2 is SQIVND in the germline V gene (reference sequence). With V trimmed by 2 bases and J by 9 bases, 20 bases remained unmatched. The CDR3 DNA is TGTGCCAGTAGTATAAGTAGGTCGGGACAGGGGGACCGTAGTCGGCGCTACACCTTC. Translation: CASSISRSGQGDRSRRYTF.